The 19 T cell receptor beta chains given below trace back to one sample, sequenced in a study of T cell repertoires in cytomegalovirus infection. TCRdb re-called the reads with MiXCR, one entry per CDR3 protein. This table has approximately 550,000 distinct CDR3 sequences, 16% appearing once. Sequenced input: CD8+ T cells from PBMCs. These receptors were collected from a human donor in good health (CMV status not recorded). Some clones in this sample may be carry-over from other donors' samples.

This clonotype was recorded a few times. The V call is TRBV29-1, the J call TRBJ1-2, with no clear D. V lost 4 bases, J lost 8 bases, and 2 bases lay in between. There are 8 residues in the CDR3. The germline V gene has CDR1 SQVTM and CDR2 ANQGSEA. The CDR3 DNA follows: TGCAGCGTTGTGGGCTACACCTTC. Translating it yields CSVVGYTF.

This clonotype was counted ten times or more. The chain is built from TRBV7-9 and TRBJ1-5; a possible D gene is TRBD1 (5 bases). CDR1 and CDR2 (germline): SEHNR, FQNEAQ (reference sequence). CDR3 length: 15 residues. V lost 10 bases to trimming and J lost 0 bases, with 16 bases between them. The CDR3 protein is CAIMGDENSNQPQHF. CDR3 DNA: TGTGCCATCATGGGGGACGAAAATAGCAATCAGCCCCAGCATTTT.

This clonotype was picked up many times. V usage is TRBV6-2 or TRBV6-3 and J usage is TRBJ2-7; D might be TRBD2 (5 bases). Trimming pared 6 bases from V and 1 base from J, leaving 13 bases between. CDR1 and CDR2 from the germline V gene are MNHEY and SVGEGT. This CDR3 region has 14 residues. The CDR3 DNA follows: TGTGCCAGCAGCCTCCTCGGGGAGTCCTACGAGCAGTACTTC. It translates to CASSLLGESYEQYF.

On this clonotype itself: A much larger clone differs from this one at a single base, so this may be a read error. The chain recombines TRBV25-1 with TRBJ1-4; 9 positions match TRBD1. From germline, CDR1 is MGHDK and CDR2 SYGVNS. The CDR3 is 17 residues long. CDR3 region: CASSVRDRASTNQKLFF. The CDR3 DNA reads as TGTGCCAGCAGTGTCCGGGACAGGGCTTCAACTAATCAAAAACTGTTTTTT.

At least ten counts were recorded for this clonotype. CDR3: CASSLGGQYGYTF. CDR3 bases: TGTGCCAGCAGCTTAGGGGGACAGTATGGCTACACCTTC. This chain joins TRBV7-8 and TRBJ1-2; 7 bases match TRBD1. The junction had 1 base not matched to a gene; V was cut back by 1 base and J by 5 bases. Looked up from germline, CDR1 is SGHVS and CDR2 is FQNEAQ. The CDR3 length is 13 residues.

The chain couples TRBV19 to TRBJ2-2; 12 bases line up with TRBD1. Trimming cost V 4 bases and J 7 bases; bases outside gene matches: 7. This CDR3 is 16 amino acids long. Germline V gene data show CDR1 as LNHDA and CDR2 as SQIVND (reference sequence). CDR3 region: CASSTSGTGGFGELFF. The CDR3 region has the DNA TGTGCCAGTAGTACCTCCGGGACAGGGGGCTTCGGGGAGCTGTTTTTT.

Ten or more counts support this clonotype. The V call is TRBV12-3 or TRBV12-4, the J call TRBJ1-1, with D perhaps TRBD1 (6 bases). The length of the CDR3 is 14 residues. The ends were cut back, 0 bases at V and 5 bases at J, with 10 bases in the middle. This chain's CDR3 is CASSLAEGGTEAFF. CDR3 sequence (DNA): TGTGCCAGCAGTTTAGCGGAGGGGGGAACTGAAGCTTTCTTT.

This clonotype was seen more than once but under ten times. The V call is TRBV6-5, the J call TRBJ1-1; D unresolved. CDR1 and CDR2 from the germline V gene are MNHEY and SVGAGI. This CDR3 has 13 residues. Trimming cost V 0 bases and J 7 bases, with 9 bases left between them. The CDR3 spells CASSYSKGFEAFF. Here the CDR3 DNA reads TGTGCCAGCAGTTACTCGAAGGGTTTTGAAGCTTTCTTT.

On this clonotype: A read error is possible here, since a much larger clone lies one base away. The CDR3 region is CASSARTGDTEAFF. CDR3 nucleotide sequence: TGTGCCAGCAGTGCTCGGACAGGGGACACTGAAGCTTTCTTT. The V and J genes are TRBV27 and TRBJ1-1, with 9 bases that match TRBD1. CDR3 size: 14 residues. Trimming at V came to 5 bases and at J to 3 bases, leaving 4 bases not matched to a gene. Per the germline V gene, CDR1 is MNHEY and CDR2 is SMNVEV (reference sequence).

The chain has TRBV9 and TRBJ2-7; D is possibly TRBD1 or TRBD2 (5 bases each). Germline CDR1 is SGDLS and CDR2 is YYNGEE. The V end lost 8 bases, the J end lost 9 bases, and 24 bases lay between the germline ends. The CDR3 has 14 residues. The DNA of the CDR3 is TGTGCCAGGCTAGGAGAGGGGCTCCCAGGAGGGCAGTACTTC. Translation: CARLGEGLPGGQYF.

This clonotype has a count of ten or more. The CDR3 reads CASRVGSAQETQYF. In DNA, the CDR3 is TGTGCCAGCAGAGTCGGCAGCGCGCAAGAGACCCAGTACTTC. The genes are TRBV2 and TRBJ2-5; D gene unclear. Trimming took off 6 bases at V and 2 bases at J, with 13 bases between the two ends. Germline-derived CDR1 and CDR2 are SNHLY and FYNNEI. The CDR3 covers 14 residues.

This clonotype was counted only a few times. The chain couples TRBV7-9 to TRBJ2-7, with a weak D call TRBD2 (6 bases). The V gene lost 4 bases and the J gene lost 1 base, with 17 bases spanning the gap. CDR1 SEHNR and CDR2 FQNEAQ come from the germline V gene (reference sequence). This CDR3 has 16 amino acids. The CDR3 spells CASSSSAGKSSYEQYF. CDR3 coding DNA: TGTGCCAGCAGCTCGTCTGCGGGGAAATCTTCCTACGAGCAGTACTTC.

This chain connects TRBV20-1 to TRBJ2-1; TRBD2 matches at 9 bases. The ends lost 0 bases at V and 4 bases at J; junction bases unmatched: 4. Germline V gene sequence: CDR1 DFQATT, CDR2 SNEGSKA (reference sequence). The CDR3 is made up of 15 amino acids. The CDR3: CSARDHLAGYNEQFF. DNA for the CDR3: TGCAGTGCTAGAGATCATCTAGCGGGATACAATGAGCAGTTCTTC.

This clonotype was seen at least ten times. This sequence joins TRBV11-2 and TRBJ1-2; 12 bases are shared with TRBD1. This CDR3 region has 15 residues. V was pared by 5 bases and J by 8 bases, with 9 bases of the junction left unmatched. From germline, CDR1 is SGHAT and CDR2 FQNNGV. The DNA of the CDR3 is TGTGCCAGCAGCCCTGGGACAGGGGGCTGGTGGGGCTACACCTTC. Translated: CASSPGTGGWWGYTF.

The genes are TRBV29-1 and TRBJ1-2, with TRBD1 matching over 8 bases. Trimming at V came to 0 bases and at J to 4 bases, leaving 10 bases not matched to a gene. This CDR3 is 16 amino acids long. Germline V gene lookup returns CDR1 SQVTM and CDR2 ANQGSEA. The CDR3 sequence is CSVEDVNVQGVYGYTF. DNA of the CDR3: TGCAGCGTTGAAGATGTGAACGTACAGGGGGTCTATGGCTACACCTTC.

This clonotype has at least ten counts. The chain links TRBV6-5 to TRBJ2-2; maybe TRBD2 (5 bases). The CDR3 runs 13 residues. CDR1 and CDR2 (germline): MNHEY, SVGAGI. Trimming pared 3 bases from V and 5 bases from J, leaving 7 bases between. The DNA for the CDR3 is TGTGCCAGCAGTTATCGGGGTACCGGGGAGCTGTTTTTT. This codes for CASSYRGTGELFF.

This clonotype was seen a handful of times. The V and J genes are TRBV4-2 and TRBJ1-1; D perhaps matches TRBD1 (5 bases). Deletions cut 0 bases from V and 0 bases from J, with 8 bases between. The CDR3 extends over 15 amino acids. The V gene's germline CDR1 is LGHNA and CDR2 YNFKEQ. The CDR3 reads CASSQEDKMNTEAFF. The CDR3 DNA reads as TGTGCCAGCAGCCAAGAGGACAAGATGAACACTGAAGCTTTCTTT.

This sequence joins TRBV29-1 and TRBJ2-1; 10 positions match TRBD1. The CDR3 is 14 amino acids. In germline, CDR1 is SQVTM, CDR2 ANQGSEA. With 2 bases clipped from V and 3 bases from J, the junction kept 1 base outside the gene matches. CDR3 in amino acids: CSVERDRGYNEQFF. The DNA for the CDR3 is TGCAGCGTTGAAAGGGACAGGGGCTACAATGAGCAGTTCTTC.

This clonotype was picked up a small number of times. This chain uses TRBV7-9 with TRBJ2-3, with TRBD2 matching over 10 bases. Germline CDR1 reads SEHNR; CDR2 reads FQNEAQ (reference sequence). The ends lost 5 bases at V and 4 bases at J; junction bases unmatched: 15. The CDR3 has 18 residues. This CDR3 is CASSPGGASGGVPDTQYF. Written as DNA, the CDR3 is TGTGCCAGCAGCCCGGGGGGGGCTAGCGGGGGCGTGCCAGATACGCAGTATTTT. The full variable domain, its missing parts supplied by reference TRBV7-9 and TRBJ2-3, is DTGVSQNPRHKITKRGQNVTFRCDPISEHNRLYWYRQTLGQGPEFLTYFQNEAQLEKSRLLSDRFSAERPKGSFSTLEIQRTEQGDSAMYLCASSPGGASGGVPDTQYFGPGTRLTVL.